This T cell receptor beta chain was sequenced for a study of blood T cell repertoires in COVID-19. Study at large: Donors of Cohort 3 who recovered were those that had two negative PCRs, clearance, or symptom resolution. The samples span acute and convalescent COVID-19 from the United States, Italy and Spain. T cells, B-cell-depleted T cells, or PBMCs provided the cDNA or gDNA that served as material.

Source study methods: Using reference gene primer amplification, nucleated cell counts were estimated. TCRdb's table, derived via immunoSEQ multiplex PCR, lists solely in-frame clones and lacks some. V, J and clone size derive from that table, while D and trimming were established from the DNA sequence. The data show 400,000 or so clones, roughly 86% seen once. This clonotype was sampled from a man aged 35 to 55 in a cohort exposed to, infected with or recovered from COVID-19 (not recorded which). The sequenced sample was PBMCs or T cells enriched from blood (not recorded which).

The CDR3 region has the DNA TGTGCCAGTAACTCCGGGTCTTCTGGTAACTATGGCTACACCTTC. Amino acid sequence: CASNSGSSGNYGYTF. The V and J genes are TRBV19 and TRBJ1-2; D unclear. Trimming left V 7 bases short and J 1 base short, with 16 bases between. The CDR3 runs to 15 residues. Germline lookup yields CDR1 LNHDA and CDR2 SQIVND (reference sequence).